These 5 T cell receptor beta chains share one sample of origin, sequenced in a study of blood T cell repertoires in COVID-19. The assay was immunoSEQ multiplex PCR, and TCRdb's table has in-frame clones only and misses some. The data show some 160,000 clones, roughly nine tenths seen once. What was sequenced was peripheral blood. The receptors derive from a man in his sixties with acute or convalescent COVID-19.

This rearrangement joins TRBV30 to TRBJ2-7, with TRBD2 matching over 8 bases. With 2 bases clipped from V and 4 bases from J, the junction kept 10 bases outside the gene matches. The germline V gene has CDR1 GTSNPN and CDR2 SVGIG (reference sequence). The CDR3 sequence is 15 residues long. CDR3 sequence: CAWSYFSGVFYEQYF. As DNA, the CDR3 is TGTGCCTGGAGTTACTTTAGCGGGGTTTTTTACGAGCAGTACTTC.

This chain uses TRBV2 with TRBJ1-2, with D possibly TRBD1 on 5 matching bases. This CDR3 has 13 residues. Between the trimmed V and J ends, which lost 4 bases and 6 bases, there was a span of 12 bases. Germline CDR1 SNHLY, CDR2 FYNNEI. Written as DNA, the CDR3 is TGTGCCAGCAGTGTTTGGGGGGACGATGGCTACACCTTC. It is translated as CASSVWGDDGYTF.

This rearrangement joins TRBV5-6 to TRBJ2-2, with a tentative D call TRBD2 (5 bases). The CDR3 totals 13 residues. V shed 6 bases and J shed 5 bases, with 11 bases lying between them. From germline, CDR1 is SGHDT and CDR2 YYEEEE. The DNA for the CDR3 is TGTGCCAGCACCTCGGGGTTGACCGGGGAGCTGTTTTTT. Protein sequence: CASTSGLTGELFF.

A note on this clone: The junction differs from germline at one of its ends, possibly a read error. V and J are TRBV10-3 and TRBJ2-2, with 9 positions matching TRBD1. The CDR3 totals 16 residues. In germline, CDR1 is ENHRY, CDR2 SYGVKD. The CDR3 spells CAISKSGTGRTGELFF. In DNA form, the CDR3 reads TGTGCCATCAGTAAGTCCGGGACAGGGCGCACCGGGGAGCTGTTTTTT.

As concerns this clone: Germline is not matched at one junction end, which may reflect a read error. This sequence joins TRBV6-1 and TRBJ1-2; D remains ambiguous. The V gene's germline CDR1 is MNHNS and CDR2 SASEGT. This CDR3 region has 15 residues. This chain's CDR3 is CVSSPGSPVSNGYTF. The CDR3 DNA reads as TGTGTCAGCTCCCCGGGGTCGCCTGTTTCAAATGGCTACACCTTC.